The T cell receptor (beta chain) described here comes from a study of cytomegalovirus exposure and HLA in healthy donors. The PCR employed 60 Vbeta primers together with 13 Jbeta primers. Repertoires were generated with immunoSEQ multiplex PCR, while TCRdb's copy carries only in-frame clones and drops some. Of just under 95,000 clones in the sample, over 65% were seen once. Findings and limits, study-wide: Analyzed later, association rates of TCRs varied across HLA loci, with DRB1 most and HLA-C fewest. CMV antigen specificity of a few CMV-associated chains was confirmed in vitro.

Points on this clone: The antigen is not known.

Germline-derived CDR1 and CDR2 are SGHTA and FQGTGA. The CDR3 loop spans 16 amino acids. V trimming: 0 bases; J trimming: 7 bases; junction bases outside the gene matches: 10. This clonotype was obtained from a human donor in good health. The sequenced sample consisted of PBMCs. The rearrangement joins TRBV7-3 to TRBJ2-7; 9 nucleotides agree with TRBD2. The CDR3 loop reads CASSLTGTSRVGEQYF. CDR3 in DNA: TGTGCCAGCAGCTTAACCGGGACTAGCAGGGTGGGGGAGCAGTACTTC. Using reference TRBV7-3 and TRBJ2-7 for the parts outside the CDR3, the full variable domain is GAGVSQTPSNKVTEKGKYVELRCDPISGHTALYWYRQSLGQGPEFLIYFQGTGAADDSGLPNDRFFAVRPEGSVSTLKIQRTERGDSAVYLCASSLTGTSRVGEQYFGPGTRLTVT.